The rows below give T cell receptor beta chains drawn from one sample of a study of spatial heterogeneity in lung cancer. TCRdb passed the 5' RACE reads through MiXCR, listing each CDR3 protein once. Among 2,000 to 2,500 distinct CDR3 sequences listed, 20% to 25% were seen once. Sequencing was performed on lung tumor tissue, taken at surgery. Receptor source: a male donor with early-stage non-small cell lung cancer. Each CDR3 is given with its conserved first and last residue. D genes are given only for firm matches. Part of the rows lack a size; the others show once, few, many or a class for expanded clones.

v_gene	j_gene	len	d_gene	abundance	CDR3nt	CDR3aa
TRBV20-1	TRBJ1-5	14	NA	NA	TGCAGTGCTAGAGATTCCCCAAACAATCAGCCCCAGCATTTT	CSARDSPNNQPQHF
TRBV18	TRBJ2-4	15	NA	medium-sized	TGTGCCAGCTCCGAGGACACTCTAGCCAAAAACATTCAGTACTTC	CASSEDTLAKNIQYF
TRBV12-3/TRBV12-4	TRBJ2-2	17	TRBD2	few	TGTGCCAGCAGTAAGCTGGGACTAGCGGGTTGGACCGGGGAGCTGTTTTTT	CASSKLGLAGWTGELFF
TRBV11-2	TRBJ1-2	13	NA	few	TGTGCCAGCAGCTTAACAGGGCTGTATGGCTACACCTTC	CASSLTGLYGYTF
TRBV29-1	TRBJ2-1	15	NA	few	TGCAGCGTTTCCCCTGGGGGTACCTCCTACAATGAGCAGTTCTTC	CSVSPGGTSYNEQFF
TRBV5-1	TRBJ2-1	15	NA	NA	TGCGCCAGCAGCTCGCTTCAGAAAACCTACAATGAGCAGTTCTTC	CASSSLQKTYNEQFF
TRBV20-1	TRBJ1-1	13	TRBD1	NA	TGCGGTGCTAGATGGGACAGGAACACTGAAGCTTTCTTT	CGARWDRNTEAFF
TRBV5-1	TRBJ2-7	15	NA	NA	TGCGCCAGCAGCTCCCTTTTTGGGACGGACTACGAGCAGTACTTC	CASSSLFGTDYEQYF
TRBV27	TRBJ2-7	16	NA	many	TGTGCCAGCAGTTTAGCCTTCACAGGCAGCTCCTACGAGCAGTACTTC	CASSLAFTGSSYEQYF
TRBV4-1	TRBJ2-3	16	NA	NA	TGCGCCAGCAGCCAGGCGGACGGCTACAGCACAGATACGCAGTATTTT	CASSQADGYSTDTQYF